This T cell receptor (beta chain) was retrieved from a study of shared T cell receptors in the human thymus. From germline, CDR1 is MGHRA and CDR2 YSYEKL. This CDR3 has 13 amino acids. The V gene end was trimmed by 4 bases and the J gene end by 9 bases; junction bases not matched to a gene: 4. Only in-frame clones appear in the TCRdb table, and some are missing; sequencing was by immunoSEQ multiplex PCR. The sample has hundreds of thousands of clones, about 87% seen once; the top ten hold 0.009% to 0.0095%. Separately, the same data were catalogued under a study of human thymus T cells.

This chain uses TRBV4-1 with TRBJ2-1; 9 nucleotides agree with TRBD2. This receptor was identified in a boy less than two years old with a congenital heart defect. The sample taken for sequencing was thymocytes. This chain's CDR3 is CASSPGTSFEQFF. In DNA, the CDR3 is TGCGCCAGCAGCCCCGGGACTAGCTTTGAGCAGTTCTTC.